This T cell receptor beta chain is drawn from a study of graft-versus-host responses after intestinal transplantation. The overall study: Recipients across the board were started on anti-thymocyte globulin induction, then kept on tacrolimus and steroids for 2 to 4 years.

Study-wide results and limits: Individuals who had graft-donor T cell macrochimerism had allografts that showed high graft-versus-host to host-versus-graft clonal ratios. Recipient marrow held GvH clones, some first seen in ileum or blood.

This clone is a singleton in its sample. What it binds is not known. Assay used: immunoSEQ multiplex PCR; TCRdb lists only in-frame clones, some missing. Of just over 14,000 clones listed, around 94% are singletons. The TCR comes from a human patient who received an intestinal transplant, so some T cells may come from the graft donor. The starting material was PBMCs, obtained 9 days after transplant.

The CDR3 protein is CASSRGQGGTEAFF. CDR3 DNA sequence: TGCGCCAGCAGCAGGGGACAGGGGGGGACTGAAGCTTTCTTT. This rearrangement joins TRBV5-1 to TRBJ1-1, with 11 bases aligning to TRBD1. Germline CDR1 reads SGHRS; CDR2 reads YFSETQ. Trimming cost V 4 bases and J 5 bases; bases outside gene matches: 4. CDR3 length equals 14 residues.